This TCR beta chain was sequenced in a study of regulatory T cells in long-lasting Graves disease. Whole-study findings and limits: Those with persistent Graves' had less TCR diversity than newly diagnosed patients. Among samples with persistent disease, TRBV28, TRBJ1-2 and TRBJ2-5 were favored.

This clonotype was counted at least ten times. Its antigen is still unknown. V lost 8 bases to trimming and J lost 2 bases, with 12 bases between them. The germline gives CDR1 SNHLY, CDR2 FYNNEI. This CDR3 is 13 amino acids long. The time point here: newly diagnosed GD, antithyroid drugs for less than 3 months. Extracted RNA from PBMCs served as the source of the TCR library. Researchers made TCR beta libraries by using iRepertoire HTBI primers and running Arm-PCR on CDR3 regions. TCRdb ran MiXCR on the multiplex PCR reads and lists one entry per CDR3 protein. The sample lists over 350,000 distinct CDR3 sequences, around 16% occurring once. These data are also associated with another study on T cells in Graves' hyperthyroidism and ophthalmopathy. As that study records: TCR CDR3 regions were first amplified by RT-PCR with HTBI primers. Most thyroid clonotypes with frequency above 0.001 were detected in blood.

The TCR sequence derives from a woman aged 40 to 55 with Graves disease. Sequencing used peripheral blood mononuclear cells (PBMCs), obtained at new diagnosis, from a patient treated with antithyroid drugs. The V gene is TRBV2, the J gene TRBJ1-2, with D possibly TRBD1 on 5 matching bases. CDR3 loop: CASVLDRNYGYTF. The CDR3 DNA reads as TGTGCCAGCGTACTCGACAGAAACTATGGCTACACCTTC.